This TCR beta chain appears in the sequencing data of a study of T cell changes during pregnancy in multiple sclerosis. The method was immunoSEQ multiplex PCR; TCRdb's version includes in-frame clones alone and lacks a portion of them. The sample shows over 45,000 clones, approximately 90% of them seen only once. V lost 10 bases, J lost 4 bases, and 16 bases lay in between. The germline V gene encodes CDR1 LNHDA and CDR2 SQIVND (reference sequence). The CDR3 has 13 residues. Sequenced material: peripheral blood, taken after pregnancy. The rearrangement links TRBV19 to TRBJ1-1, with a possible D match to TRBD1 (6 bases). This TCR was recovered from a female donor with multiple sclerosis, enrolled in a pregnancy study. This chain's CDR3 is CATWGQLSTEAFF. CDR3 DNA: TGTGCCACCTGGGGACAACTCTCCACTGAAGCTTTCTTT. Full variable domain (remainder filled in from reference TRBV19 and TRBJ1-1): DGGITQSPKYLFRKEGQNVTLSCEQNLNHDAMYWYRQDPGQGLRLIYYSQIVNDFQKGDIAEGYSVSREKKESFPLTVTSAQKNPTAFYLCATWGQLSTEAFFGQGTRLTVV.